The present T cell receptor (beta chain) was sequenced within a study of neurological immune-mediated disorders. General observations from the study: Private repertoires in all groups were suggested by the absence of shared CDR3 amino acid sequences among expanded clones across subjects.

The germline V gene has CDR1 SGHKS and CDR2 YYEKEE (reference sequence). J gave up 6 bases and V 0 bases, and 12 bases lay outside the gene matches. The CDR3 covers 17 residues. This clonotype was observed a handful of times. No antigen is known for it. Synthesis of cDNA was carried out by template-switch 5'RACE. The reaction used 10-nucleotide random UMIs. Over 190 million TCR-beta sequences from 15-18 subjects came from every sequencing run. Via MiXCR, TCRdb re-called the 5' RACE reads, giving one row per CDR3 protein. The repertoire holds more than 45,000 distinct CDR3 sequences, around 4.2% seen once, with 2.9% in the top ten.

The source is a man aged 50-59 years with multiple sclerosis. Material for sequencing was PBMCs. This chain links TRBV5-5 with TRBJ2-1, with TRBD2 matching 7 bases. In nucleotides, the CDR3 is TGTGCCAGCAGCTTGGTCTTTCGCGGGAGAGCGGGCAATGAGCAGTTCTTC. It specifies CASSLVFRGRAGNEQFF.